The 23 T cell receptor beta chains reported below all come from one sample, sequenced in a study of shared clonotypes between healthy human individuals. Only in-frame clones appear in the TCRdb table, and some are missing; sequencing was by immunoSEQ multiplex PCR. The sample contains approximately 2.5 million clones, 80% to 95% of which appear only once. The sample was naive CD4+ T cells from PBMCs. Subset: CD45RA+ positively selected. The receptors here all came from a man younger than 35 in good health. Some clones in this sample may be carry-over from other donors' samples.

The chain links TRBV28 to TRBJ2-2; D is possibly TRBD1 or TRBD2 (6 bases each). Deletions cut 3 bases from V and 4 bases from J, with 15 bases between. Germline-derived CDR1 and CDR2 are MDHEN and SYDVKM. The CDR3 length is 16 residues. DNA for the CDR3: TGTGCCAGCAGTTTTGCGGGGACACGACCCACCGGGGAGCTGTTTTTT. Its protein product is CASSFAGTRPTGELFF.

The V call is TRBV9, the J call TRBJ2-1, with D possibly being TRBD2 (6 bases). Trimming removed 4 bases at V and 8 bases at J, with 22 bases between. Germline CDR1 reads SGDLS; CDR2 reads YYNGEE. This CDR3 comprises 16 residues. The chain's CDR3 is CASSPRSIGGFHEQFF. The CDR3 region has the DNA TGTGCCAGCAGCCCACGATCGATCGGAGGGTTTCATGAGCAGTTCTTC.

The rearrangement uses TRBV6-1 and TRBJ1-2, with TRBD1 matching over 7 bases. J gave up 5 bases and V 0 bases, and 9 bases lay outside the gene matches. The CDR3 contains 16 residues. The germline CDR1 and CDR2 sequences are MNHNS and SASEGT. The CDR3 coding sequence is TGTGCCAGCAGTGAAGCGGCAGGGGGGACTGGATATGGCTACACCTTC. Amino acids: CASSEAAGGTGYGYTF.

The genes are TRBV27 and TRBJ2-1, with a tentative D call TRBD1 (6 bases). Germline V CDR1 and CDR2: MNHEY, SMNVEV (reference sequence). V lost 6 bases and J lost 3, with 18 bases in between. The CDR3 has 16 residues. The CDR3: CASSRDPGTIYNEQFF. The CDR3 nucleotides are TGTGCCAGCAGCCGTGACCCCGGGACAATCTACAATGAGCAGTTCTTC.

V and J are TRBV7-3 and TRBJ2-1, with a weak D call TRBD2 (6 bases). V was pared by 4 bases and J by 0 bases, with 13 bases between. Germline CDR1 SGHTA, CDR2 FQGTGA. The CDR3 is 16 residues long. In DNA, the CDR3 is TGTGCCAGCAGCTCCCGGACTACTAGCTCCTACAATGAGCAGTTCTTC. The encoded protein is CASSSRTTSSYNEQFF.

This clone was recorded only once. The V and J genes are TRBV14 and TRBJ2-7; TRBD2 matches at 11 bases. J gave up 2 bases and V 6 bases, and 3 bases lay outside the gene matches. There are 14 residues in the CDR3. Per germline, CDR1 SGHDN and CDR2 FVKESK. CDR3 nucleotide sequence: TGTGCCAGCAGGATAGCGGGAGGGCCCTACGAGCAGTACTTC. Translating gives CASRIAGGPYEQYF.

The chain uses TRBV5-1 and TRBJ2-7; the match to TRBD2 covers 10 bases. With 4 bases clipped from V and 3 bases from J, the junction kept 7 bases outside the gene matches. Germline CDR1 and CDR2: SGHRS and YFSETQ. CDR3 length: 15 amino acids. CDR3 region: CASSPSPSGSYEQYF. CDR3 bases: TGCGCCAGCAGCCCCTCCCCTAGCGGGAGCTACGAGCAGTACTTC.

The chain joins TRBV5-6 to TRBJ2-7, with D possibly being TRBD2 (6 bases). V lost 4 bases and J lost 2, with 10 bases in between. The germline V gene encodes CDR1 SGHDT and CDR2 YYEEEE. The CDR3 spans 13 residues. This CDR3 is CASSGGVPYEQYF. As DNA, the CDR3 is TGTGCCAGCAGCGGCGGGGTCCCCTACGAGCAGTACTTC.

The V gene is TRBV30, the J gene TRBJ1-1; weak D call: TRBD1 (5 bases). This CDR3 spans 13 amino acids. From germline, CDR1 is GTSNPN and CDR2 SVGIG (reference sequence). Trimming took 4 bases from V and 5 from J, leaving 14 bases between them. CDR3 protein: CAWKGRWGTEAFF. Here the CDR3 DNA reads TGTGCCTGGAAGGGCAGATGGGGGACTGAAGCTTTCTTT.

This clone was found once. Other nucleotide sequences from this sample produce the same CDR3. The chain is built from TRBV28 and TRBJ2-7; D might be TRBD1 or TRBD2, each matching 5 bases. CDR1 and CDR2 (germline): MDHEN, SYDVKM. V lost 3 bases and J 1 base, leaving 10 bases between the germline ends. The CDR3 has 14 residues. CDR3 sequence (DNA): TGTGCCAGCAGTTTCCTTGGGGGTTCCTACGAGCAGTACTTC. As protein: CASSFLGGSYEQYF.

This chain connects TRBV2 to TRBJ2-7, with D hard to call. Between the trimmed V and J ends, which lost 6 bases and 3 bases, there was a span of 12 bases. The CDR3 length is 13 residues. Per germline, CDR1 SNHLY and CDR2 FYNNEI. CDR3 residues: CASSDDGNYEQYF. In nucleotides, the CDR3 is TGTGCCAGCAGCGACGATGGAAACTACGAGCAGTACTTC.

The chain couples TRBV12-5 to TRBJ2-2; D not certain. V gave up 3 bases and J gave up 2 bases, with 1 base separating them. In germline, CDR1 is LGHNT, CDR2 FRNRAP. CDR3 size: 12 residues. The CDR3 DNA reads as TGTGCTAGTGGTTTTAACACCGGGGAGCTGTTTTTT. Protein sequence: CASGFNTGELFF.

The chain is built from TRBV11-1 and TRBJ2-7, with D possibly matching TRBD1 (6 bases). The CDR3 runs 13 residues. Germline-derived CDR1 and CDR2 are SGHAT and FQDESV (reference sequence). Deletions cut 3 bases from V and 5 bases from J, with 11 bases between. The CDR3 here is CASSFRRGDEQYF. The DNA for the CDR3 is TGTGCCAGCAGCTTCCGCAGGGGCGACGAGCAGTACTTC.

This clone occurred once. V and J are TRBV30 and TRBJ2-3, with D tentatively TRBD2 (5 bases). The CDR3 has 13 residues. Trimming cost V 4 bases and J 2 bases, with 10 bases left between them. CDR1 is GTSNPN and CDR2 is SVGIG in the germline V gene (reference sequence). CDR3 loop: CAWTRDSTDTQYF. The CDR3 bases are TGTGCCTGGACGAGGGATTCCACAGATACGCAGTATTTT.

The CDR3 DNA reads TGTGCCAGCAGCTCAGGACTATCGGGAGGCGGGGGCAATGAGCAGTTCTTC. As protein: CASSSGLSGGGGNEQFF. The V call is TRBV7-3, the J call TRBJ2-1; 7 bases are shared with TRBD2. Germline CDR1 SGHTA, CDR2 FQGTGA. The length of the CDR3 is 17 residues. The V and J ends lost 4 bases and 6 bases, in that order; junction bases with no gene match: 15.

The rearrangement joins TRBV5-6 to TRBJ2-1, with 7 bases fitting TRBD1. This CDR3 has 17 amino acids. The V gene's germline CDR1 is SGHDT and CDR2 YYEEEE. The ends lost 4 bases at V and 3 bases at J; junction bases unmatched: 13. Written as DNA, the CDR3 is TGTGCCAGCAGCCTGCCCGGACAGGCAAAGAACTACAATGAGCAGTTCTTC. Encoded protein: CASSLPGQAKNYNEQFF.

This chain connects TRBV5-3 to TRBJ2-1; 7 nucleotides match TRBD1. TRBV5-3 is an open reading frame, and its role is uncertain. CDR3 size: 16 residues. Trimming cost V 6 bases and J 0 bases; bases outside gene matches: 9. Here the CDR3 reads CARKIQGRSSYNEQFF. The CDR3 DNA reads as TGTGCCAGAAAGATACAGGGGCGTAGCTCCTACAATGAGCAGTTCTTC.

As for this clone: The sample holds other DNA sequences that translate to the same CDR3. This sequence joins TRBV15 and TRBJ2-7; tentative D call: TRBD1 (6 bases). V was shortened by 0 bases and J by 2 bases, with 8 bases between the two germline ends. CDR3 size: 14 residues. Germline V gene sequence: CDR1 LNHNV, CDR2 YYDKDF (reference sequence). The CDR3 protein is CATSRDRGTYEQYF. Written as DNA, the CDR3 is TGTGCCACCAGCAGAGATAGGGGGACCTACGAGCAGTACTTC.

This clone has a single count. The chain has TRBV5-1 and TRBJ2-7, with 10 positions matching TRBD1. The trim removed 6 bases at V and 5 bases at J, leaving 8 bases unmatched. Germline V gene lookup returns CDR1 SGHRS and CDR2 YFSETQ. The CDR3 totals 14 residues. CDR3 protein: CASTGQGVGDEQYF. The CDR3 region has the DNA TGCGCCAGCACCGGACAGGGGGTCGGGGACGAGCAGTACTTC.

The chain recombines TRBV7-2 with TRBJ1-5, with unresolved D. V shed 1 base and J shed 4 bases, with 8 bases lying between them. Germline lookup yields CDR1 SGHTA and CDR2 FQGNSA. The length of the CDR3 is 14 residues. CDR3 amino acids: CASSLVMGNQPQHF. In DNA, the CDR3 is TGTGCCAGCAGCTTAGTTATGGGAAATCAGCCCCAGCATTTT.

In its sample, this clone was seen a few times. The CDR3 DNA follows: TGTGCCAGCAGCCAGGGGGCGTACGAGCAGTACTTC. Translation gives CASSQGAYEQYF. This chain uses TRBV5-5 with TRBJ2-7; TRBD1 matches at 8 bases. The V and J ends lost 4 bases and 4 bases, in that order; junction bases with no gene match: 1. Germline values: CDR1 SGHKS, CDR2 YYEKEE (reference sequence). The length of the CDR3 is 12 residues.

CDR3 DNA: TGCGCCAGCAGCTTAGGAGGACTAGCGGAGCAGTTCTTC. This codes for CASSLGGLAEQFF. The chain couples TRBV5-1 to TRBJ2-1; 9 bases map to TRBD2. CDR3 length equals 13 residues. V gave up 2 bases and J gave up 10 bases; unmatched junction bases: 4. The germline V gene has CDR1 SGHRS and CDR2 YFSETQ.

The CDR3 DNA reads as TGCGCCAGCAGCTTGGTTAGCGGGGCAACCGGGGAGCTGTTTTTT. It specifies CASSLVSGATGELFF. This chain uses TRBV5-1 with TRBJ2-2, with 8 positions matching TRBD2. Germline trimming cut 0 bases from V and 5 bases from J; bases unmatched to any gene: 3. This CDR3 comprises 15 residues. Germline loops: CDR1 SGHRS, CDR2 YFSETQ.